These T cell receptor beta chains were read from a single sample in a study of cytomegalovirus exposure and HLA in healthy donors. TCRdb keeps only in-frame clones here, not all; method: immunoSEQ multiplex PCR. The sample consists of fewer than 200,000 clones, just under 90% of them appearing once. The sample taken for sequencing was PBMCs. All receptors derive from a man between 18 and 35 years old in good health and CMV-seropositive. CDR3s include the opening cysteine and the closing phenylalanine or tryptophan. Fields, in order: V gene, clone size, J gene, D gene, CDR3 protein, CDR3 DNA. A D gene is named only where the DNA matches it firmly. Clone size appears in some rows only: once, few, many, or a class for an expanded clone.

v_call: TRBV5-1
clone_size: -
j_call: TRBJ2-7
d_call: -
cdr3_aa: CASSPLQAMPTYEQYF
cdr3_nt: TGCGCCAGCAGCCCCTTACAGGCAATGCCCACCTACGAGCAGTACTTC

v_call: TRBV9
clone_size: -
j_call: TRBJ2-3
d_call: TRBD2
cdr3_aa: CASSSGGGITDTQYF
cdr3_nt: TGTGCCAGCAGCTCGGGGGGAGGGATCACAGATACGCAGTATTTT

v_call: TRBV5-1
clone_size: -
j_call: TRBJ2-5
d_call: -
cdr3_aa: CASSLEGRETQYF
cdr3_nt: TGCGCCAGCAGCTTGGAGGGGCGGGAGACCCAGTACTTC

v_call: TRBV5-1
clone_size: -
j_call: TRBJ2-7
d_call: TRBD1
cdr3_aa: CASSSGQSPYEQYF
cdr3_nt: TGCGCCAGCAGCTCGGGACAGTCTCCCTACGAGCAGTACTTC

v_call: TRBV30
clone_size: -
j_call: TRBJ1-1
d_call: TRBD1
cdr3_aa: CAWLPGQMYTEAFF
cdr3_nt: TGTGCCTGGCTACCGGGACAGATGTACACTGAAGCTTTCTTT

v_call: TRBV4-1
clone_size: -
j_call: TRBJ2-7
d_call: TRBD1
cdr3_aa: CASSQENLGTGGAYEQYF
cdr3_nt: TGCGCCAGCAGCCAAGAAAATTTGGGGACAGGGGGCGCATACGAGCAGTACTTC

v_call: TRBV5-1
clone_size: -
j_call: TRBJ2-5
d_call: -
cdr3_aa: CASSLVLGQETQYF
cdr3_nt: TGCGCCAGCAGCTTGGTGCTAGGACAAGAGACCCAGTACTTC

v_call: TRBV18
clone_size: -
j_call: TRBJ2-7
d_call: -
cdr3_aa: CASSPPATYEQYF
cdr3_nt: TGTGCCAGCTCACCACCAGCAACCTACGAGCAGTACTTC

v_call: TRBV6-5
clone_size: -
j_call: TRBJ2-3
d_call: -
cdr3_aa: CASSYSSGTDTQYF
cdr3_nt: TGTGCCAGCAGTTACTCTAGCGGAACAGATACGCAGTATTTT

v_call: TRBV23-1
clone_size: -
j_call: TRBJ2-7
d_call: -
cdr3_aa: CASSQRTVTYEQYF
cdr3_nt: TGCGCCAGCAGTCAGAGGACAGTTACCTACGAGCAGTACTTC

v_call: TRBV4-2
clone_size: -
j_call: TRBJ2-5
d_call: TRBD2
cdr3_aa: CASSQVAGEETQYF
cdr3_nt: TGTGCCAGCAGCCAAGTGGCGGGAGAAGAGACCCAGTACTTC

v_call: TRBV25-1
clone_size: -
j_call: TRBJ2-5
d_call: TRBD2
cdr3_aa: CASSEWGGPETQYF
cdr3_nt: TGTGCCAGCAGTGAATGGGGGGGTCCAGAGACCCAGTACTTC

v_call: TRBV10-1
clone_size: -
j_call: TRBJ2-7
d_call: TRBD2
cdr3_aa: CASSIGTSGKKVYEQYF
cdr3_nt: TGCGCCAGCAGTATAGGGACTAGCGGGAAAAAGGTCTACGAGCAGTACTTC

v_call: TRBV5-4
clone_size: -
j_call: TRBJ2-1
d_call: -
cdr3_aa: CASSLLAGPYNEQFF
cdr3_nt: TGTGCCAGCAGCTTGTTGGCGGGCCCCTACAATGAGCAGTTCTTC

v_call: TRBV28
clone_size: few
j_call: TRBJ1-2
d_call: TRBD1
cdr3_aa: CASRPGTGGFGYTF
cdr3_nt: TGTGCCAGCAGACCCGGGACAGGGGGCTTTGGCTACACCTTC

v_call: TRBV7-9
clone_size: -
j_call: TRBJ1-1
d_call: TRBD1
cdr3_aa: CASRSGTGFLTFF
cdr3_nt: TGTGCCAGCAGATCCGGGACAGGGTTTTTAACTTTCTTT

v_call: TRBV7-9
clone_size: -
j_call: TRBJ2-1
d_call: TRBD1
cdr3_aa: CASRRGTGDYNEQFF
cdr3_nt: TGTGCCAGCAGACGCGGGACAGGGGACTACAATGAGCAGTTCTTC

v_call: TRBV7-9
clone_size: -
j_call: TRBJ2-7
d_call: TRBD2
cdr3_aa: CASRPGGASYEQYF
cdr3_nt: TGTGCCAGCAGACCGGGGGGGGCCTCCTACGAGCAGTACTTC

v_call: TRBV5-1
clone_size: once
j_call: TRBJ1-2
d_call: TRBD1
cdr3_aa: CASSAGTGTLDYGYTF
cdr3_nt: TGCGCCAGCAGCGCCGGGACAGGGACGTTGGACTATGGCTACACCTTC

v_call: TRBV7-6
clone_size: -
j_call: TRBJ2-7
d_call: -
cdr3_aa: CASSSITGPEQYF
cdr3_nt: TGTGCCAGCAGCTCAATCACAGGCCCAGAGCAGTACTTC

v_call: TRBV14
clone_size: -
j_call: TRBJ2-7
d_call: -
cdr3_aa: CASSPDFSLSYEQYF
cdr3_nt: TGTGCCAGCAGCCCGGACTTTTCCCTCTCCTACGAGCAGTACTTC

v_call: TRBV4-1
clone_size: -
j_call: TRBJ1-1
d_call: TRBD1
cdr3_aa: CASSQEWLRDSPRLEAFF
cdr3_nt: TGCGCCAGCAGCCAAGAATGGCTGCGGGACAGCCCTCGACTTGAAGCTTTCTTT

v_call: TRBV19
clone_size: -
j_call: TRBJ1-2
d_call: -
cdr3_aa: CASSPGQEGYGYTF
cdr3_nt: TGTGCCAGTAGCCCGGGGCAGGAGGGCTATGGCTACACCTTC

v_call: TRBV2
clone_size: -
j_call: TRBJ2-1
d_call: TRBD2
cdr3_aa: CASSPGLAYNEQFF
cdr3_nt: TGTGCCAGCAGCCCGGGACTAGCTTACAATGAGCAGTTCTTC

v_call: TRBV5-1
clone_size: -
j_call: TRBJ1-1
d_call: -
cdr3_aa: CASSIYTGNTEAFF
cdr3_nt: TGCGCCAGCAGCATCTATACAGGGAACACTGAAGCTTTCTTT

v_call: TRBV11-1
clone_size: -
j_call: TRBJ2-7
d_call: TRBD1
cdr3_aa: CASSLGEPRGHKQYF
cdr3_nt: TGTGCCAGCAGCTTAGGGGAGCCCAGGGGGCACAAGCAGTACTTC

v_call: TRBV5-6
clone_size: -
j_call: TRBJ2-7
d_call: TRBD2
cdr3_aa: CASSLWTSGRAYEQYF
cdr3_nt: TGTGCCAGCAGCTTGTGGACTAGCGGGAGGGCCTACGAGCAGTACTTC

v_call: TRBV7-8
clone_size: once
j_call: TRBJ1-5
d_call: TRBD1
cdr3_aa: CASSLVTGGQPQHF
cdr3_nt: TGTGCCAGCAGCCTTGTTACAGGGGGGCAGCCCCAGCATTTT

v_call: TRBV19
clone_size: -
j_call: TRBJ2-2
d_call: TRBD1
cdr3_aa: CASRNTGTGTGELFF
cdr3_nt: TGTGCCAGTAGAAATACCGGGACAGGGACCGGGGAGCTGTTTTTT

v_call: TRBV7-2
clone_size: -
j_call: TRBJ1-4
d_call: -
cdr3_aa: CASSPTLTRGGEKLFF
cdr3_nt: TGTGCCAGCAGCCCTACTTTAACCAGGGGTGGGGAAAAACTGTTTTTT

v_call: TRBV5-1
clone_size: -
j_call: TRBJ1-1
d_call: -
cdr3_aa: CASSLQGTGTEAFF
cdr3_nt: TGCGCCAGCAGCTTACAGGGTACGGGCACTGAAGCTTTCTTT

v_call: TRBV15
clone_size: once
j_call: TRBJ2-5
d_call: -
cdr3_aa: CATSRRTGSLETQYF
cdr3_nt: TGTGCCACCAGCAGACGTACCGGGTCTTTGGAGACCCAGTACTTC

v_call: TRBV6-8
clone_size: -
j_call: TRBJ1-4
d_call: -
cdr3_aa: CASSYSFQGRTNEKLFF
cdr3_nt: TGTGCCAGCAGTTACTCATTTCAGGGTAGGACTAATGAAAAACTGTTTTTT

v_call: TRBV19
clone_size: -
j_call: TRBJ2-7
d_call: -
cdr3_aa: CASGTLYEQYF
cdr3_nt: TGTGCCAGTGGGACACTCTACGAGCAGTACTTC

v_call: TRBV27
clone_size: -
j_call: TRBJ2-7
d_call: -
cdr3_aa: CASSFSIRAYEQYF
cdr3_nt: TGTGCCAGCAGTTTTTCCATCCGGGCCTACGAGCAGTACTTC

v_call: TRBV5-4
clone_size: -
j_call: TRBJ2-1
d_call: -
cdr3_aa: CASSRRDRSSYNEQFF
cdr3_nt: TGTGCCAGCAGCCGGAGGGACCGTAGCTCCTACAATGAGCAGTTCTTC

v_call: TRBV18
clone_size: -
j_call: TRBJ2-2
d_call: TRBD1
cdr3_aa: CASSRTGANTGELFF
cdr3_nt: TGTGCCAGCTCACGGACAGGGGCGAACACCGGGGAGCTGTTTTTT

v_call: TRBV25-1
clone_size: -
j_call: TRBJ2-1
d_call: TRBD2
cdr3_aa: CARRHGRAWNEQFF
cdr3_nt: TGTGCCAGGCGCCACGGGAGGGCCTGGAATGAGCAGTTCTTC

v_call: TRBV18
clone_size: -
j_call: TRBJ2-5
d_call: -
cdr3_aa: CASSGATGETQYF
cdr3_nt: TGTGCCAGCTCAGGGGCTACCGGAGAGACCCAGTACTTC

v_call: TRBV6-6
clone_size: -
j_call: TRBJ2-7
d_call: -
cdr3_aa: CASQTEGRRSYEQYF
cdr3_nt: TGTGCCAGCCAAACGGAGGGCCGGAGGTCCTACGAGCAGTACTTC

v_call: TRBV28
clone_size: -
j_call: TRBJ1-2
d_call: -
cdr3_aa: CASSLTGGRLYGYTF
cdr3_nt: TGTGCCAGCAGTTTGACCGGAGGGAGGCTATATGGCTACACCTTC

v_call: TRBV5-1
clone_size: -
j_call: TRBJ2-7
d_call: TRBD2
cdr3_aa: CASSHRLAGGNEQYF
cdr3_nt: TGCGCCAGCAGCCATCGGCTAGCGGGAGGGAACGAGCAGTACTTC

v_call: TRBV5-1
clone_size: -
j_call: TRBJ1-1
d_call: -
cdr3_aa: CASSLDGGRANTEAFF
cdr3_nt: TGCGCCAGCAGCTTGGATGGGGGCAGGGCGAACACTGAAGCTTTCTTT

v_call: TRBV9
clone_size: -
j_call: TRBJ2-7
d_call: TRBD2
cdr3_aa: CASSVEGVAGPYEQYF
cdr3_nt: TGTGCCAGCAGCGTAGAGGGGGTAGCGGGACCCTACGAGCAGTACTTC

v_call: TRBV9
clone_size: -
j_call: TRBJ1-1
d_call: -
cdr3_aa: CASSPLGHTNTEAFF
cdr3_nt: TGTGCCAGCAGCCCCTTGGGACACACGAACACTGAAGCTTTCTTT

v_call: TRBV7-9
clone_size: -
j_call: TRBJ2-5
d_call: TRBD1
cdr3_aa: CASSLRQGPQETQYF
cdr3_nt: TGTGCCAGCAGCTTAAGACAGGGCCCCCAAGAGACCCAGTACTTC

v_call: TRBV29-1
clone_size: -
j_call: TRBJ2-3
d_call: TRBD1
cdr3_aa: CSLRGGSYAGDTQYF
cdr3_nt: TGCAGCCTCCGAGGGGGCAGCTACGCGGGAGATACGCAGTATTTT

v_call: TRBV30
clone_size: -
j_call: TRBJ2-1
d_call: TRBD2
cdr3_aa: CAWSVRREGVEQFF
cdr3_nt: TGTGCCTGGAGTGTACGGCGGGAGGGGGTTGAGCAGTTCTTC

v_call: TRBV27
clone_size: -
j_call: TRBJ1-2
d_call: TRBD1
cdr3_aa: CASSLSDREHGYTF
cdr3_nt: TGTGCCAGCAGTTTATCAGACAGGGAGCATGGCTACACCTTC

v_call: TRBV14
clone_size: once
j_call: TRBJ1-4
d_call: -
cdr3_aa: CASSRGLDEKLFF
cdr3_nt: TGTGCCAGCAGCCGAGGGCTTGATGAAAAACTGTTTTTT

v_call: TRBV4-1
clone_size: -
j_call: TRBJ2-7
d_call: TRBD2
cdr3_aa: CASSQDRLAGVSEQYF
cdr3_nt: TGCGCCAGCAGCCAAGATCGACTAGCGGGAGTCTCCGAGCAGTACTTC

v_call: TRBV9
clone_size: -
j_call: TRBJ1-1
d_call: -
cdr3_aa: CASSNPGSEAFF
cdr3_nt: TGTGCCAGCAGTAATCCGGGAAGTGAAGCTTTCTTT

v_call: TRBV5-4
clone_size: -
j_call: TRBJ2-3
d_call: -
cdr3_aa: CASSWPPPSTDTQYF
cdr3_nt: TGTGCCAGCAGCTGGCCCCCCCCTAGCACAGATACGCAGTATTTT